This T cell receptor beta chain was recovered during a study of blood T cell repertoires in COVID-19. The repertoire was sequenced with immunoSEQ multiplex PCR; TCRdb's copy has only in-frame clones and lacks some. Of some 270,000 clones listed, approximately 85% were seen once; the top ten hold approximately 9.6%. V lost 5 bases, J lost 2 bases, and 3 bases stayed unmatched. This CDR3 is 14 amino acids long. In germline, CDR1 is LNHDA, CDR2 SQIVND (reference sequence). Sequenced input: PBMCs or T cells enriched from blood (not recorded which). This TCR was sampled from a woman aged 50 to 60 with acute COVID-19. The rearrangement joins TRBV19 to TRBJ1-3; TRBD1 agrees at 7 bases. Here the CDR3 DNA reads TGTGCCAGTAGTTCCGGGACAGCTGGAAACACCATATATTTT. As protein: CASSSGTAGNTIYF.